The 3 T cell receptor beta chains in this list originate from one sample, sequenced in a study of shared clonotypes between healthy human individuals. Clones were read by immunoSEQ multiplex PCR, and TCRdb kept only the in-frame ones, dropping some. The table shows 1.5 million to 1.9 million clones, with around 98% occurring only once. Sample: naive CD4+ T cells sorted from blood. Documented subset: CD45RA+ positively selected. Receptor source: a man younger than 45 in good health.

The count of this clone is one. This sequence joins TRBV27 and TRBJ2-3, with D possibly TRBD1 on 5 matching bases. V shed 5 bases and J shed 4 bases, with 13 bases lying between them. Germline V gene sequence: CDR1 MNHEY, CDR2 SMNVEV (reference sequence). This CDR3 is 14 amino acids long. This chain's CDR3 is CASSLGVNADTQYF. The CDR3 nucleotides are TGTGCCAGCAGTCTAGGGGTGAACGCAGATACGCAGTATTTT.

The chain joins TRBV10-3 to TRBJ2-7; D call uncertain. The germline gives CDR1 ENHRY, CDR2 SYGVKD. The CDR3 has 13 residues. V shed 6 bases and J shed 5 bases, with 14 bases lying between them. The CDR3 is CAIRPQLGDEQYF. The CDR3 nucleotides read TGTGCCATCAGGCCCCAGTTAGGCGACGAGCAGTACTTC.

DNA of the CDR3: TGTGCCAGCAGACCCGGACTAGAAGTCACAGATACGCAGTATTTT. Translating it yields CASRPGLEVTDTQYF. V gene TRBV2 combines with J gene TRBJ2-3; 7 bases map to TRBD2. The CDR3 spans 15 residues. Germline lookup yields CDR1 SNHLY and CDR2 FYNNEI. The ends lost 6 bases at V and 2 bases at J; junction bases unmatched: 8.